Listed below are T cell receptor beta chains from one sample, sequenced in a study of beta chain features in type 1 diabetes. Data came from immunoSEQ multiplex PCR; TCRdb stores just in-frame clones and leaves some out. In the table there are 350,000 to 450,000 clones, about 14% of which are singletons. The sequenced material came from naive CD4+ T cells from blood. These receptors all stem from a woman aged 18-35 years in good health. CDR3s include the opening cysteine and the closing phenylalanine or tryptophan. The order of the fields is D gene, clone size, J gene, V gene, CDR3 protein, CDR3 DNA. D genes are given only for firm matches. The listing skips clone size in some rows; elsewhere it reads once, few, many or a size class.

. . TRBJ2-1 TRBV4-3 CASSLGDGRNEQFF TGCGCCAGCAGCCTAGGAGATGGTAGAAATGAGCAGTTCTTC
. . TRBJ1-5 TRBV7-7 CASSRPGLSNQPQHF TGTGCCAGCAGCCGACCGGGGTTGAGCAATCAGCCCCAGCATTTT
. . TRBJ2-1 TRBV28 CASSSSGTGSYNEQFF TGTGCCAGCAGTTCCTCCGGGACTGGCTCCTACAATGAGCAGTTCTTC
. . TRBJ2-2 TRBV2 CASRVSGHTGELFF TGTGCCAGCAGGGTTAGCGGTCACACCGGGGAGCTGTTTTTT
TRBD1 few TRBJ1-1 TRBV6-6 CASSYGTGWNTEAFF TGTGCCAGCAGTTATGGGACAGGGTGGAACACTGAAGCTTTCTTT
. few TRBJ1-2 TRBV30 CAWSQGSGYTF TGTGCCTGGAGCCAGGGAAGTGGCTACACCTTC
TRBD1 . TRBJ2-7 TRBV7-9 CASSFTGGQYF TGTGCCAGCAGCTTCACAGGGGGGCAGTACTTC
TRBD1 . TRBJ2-5 TRBV7-2 CASRGPGQKETQYF TGTGCCAGCAGAGGACCGGGACAGAAAGAGACCCAGTACTTC
. . TRBJ1-1 TRBV30 CAWTGAGTEAFF TGTGCCTGGACAGGGGCGGGCACTGAAGCTTTCTTT
. few TRBJ2-5 TRBV15 CATSRDRGQETQYF TGTGCCACCAGCAGAGACAGGGGCCAAGAGACCCAGTACTTC
TRBD2 . TRBJ2-7 TRBV5-1 CASSLGLTSGTGEQYF TGCGCCAGCAGCTTGGGACTGACTAGCGGGACTGGAGAGCAGTACTTC
TRBD1 . TRBJ1-3 TRBV5-4 CASSAGGTGNTIYF TGTGCCAGCAGCGCAGGGGGAACGGGAAACACCATATATTTT
TRBD1 few TRBJ2-6 TRBV9 CASSGPDRAGANVLTF TGTGCCAGCAGCGGACCAGACAGGGCTGGGGCCAACGTCCTGACTTTC
TRBD2 few TRBJ2-4 TRBV6-6 CASSYGSGRRNIQYF TGTGCCAGCAGTTACGGTAGCGGGAGGAGGAACATTCAGTACTTC
TRBD2 few TRBJ2-5 TRBV30 CAWTSGQETQYF TGTGCCTGGACTAGCGGACAAGAGACCCAGTACTTC
. . TRBJ2-1 TRBV15 CATSRGGTAGSYNEQFF TGTGCCACCAGCAGAGGCGGGACAGCCGGCTCCTACAATGAGCAGTTCTTC
TRBD2 . TRBJ2-1 TRBV6-5 CASSWTSAHNEQFF TGTGCCAGCAGCTGGACTAGCGCCCACAATGAGCAGTTCTTC
. few TRBJ2-3 TRBV29-1 CSVGTGSSTDTQYF TGCAGCGTAGGTACAGGGAGCAGCACAGATACGCAGTATTTT
TRBD2 few TRBJ2-5 TRBV4-1 CASSQGGLAGGQETQYF TGCGCCAGCAGCCAGGGAGGACTAGCGGGAGGACAAGAGACCCAGTACTTC
TRBD1 once TRBJ1-1 TRBV4-1 CASSQEGSTGDGAAFF TGCGCCAGCAGCCAAGAGGGGTCGACAGGGGACGGGGCGGCTTTCTTT
TRBD2 . TRBJ2-1 TRBV5-6 CASSLGFSGSGNEQFF TGTGCCAGCAGCTTGGGTTTTAGCGGGAGCGGCAATGAGCAGTTCTTC
. once TRBJ2-5 TRBV30 CAWDRRAKTQYF TGTGCCTGGGACAGGCGTGCAAAGACCCAGTACTTC
. . TRBJ2-4 TRBV6-5 CASRGLGGIDIQYF TGTGCCAGCAGAGGTCTAGGAGGAATTGACATTCAGTACTTC
. few TRBJ1-5 TRBV10-3 CAAGEGQQPQHF TGTGCCGCCGGGGAAGGGCAGCAGCCCCAGCATTTT
. . TRBJ1-4 TRBV30 CAWSVRGTNEKLFF TGTGCCTGGAGTGTAAGGGGGACTAATGAAAAACTGTTTTTT
TRBD1 . TRBJ1-2 TRBV7-2 CASSLQTGGYFGYTF TGTGCCAGCAGCCTCCAGACAGGGGGCTACTTTGGCTACACCTTC
. few TRBJ1-4 TRBV18 CASSPLLGPNEKLFF TGTGCCAGCTCACCACTTTTGGGGCCTAATGAAAAACTGTTTTTT
. few TRBJ1-5 TRBV18 CASSPMEGSNQPQHF TGTGCCAGCTCACCAATGGAGGGTAGCAATCAGCCCCAGCATTTT
. . TRBJ2-5 TRBV11-1 CASSSRASGETQYF TGTGCCAGCAGCTCCCGGGCCAGCGGAGAGACCCAGTACTTC
. few TRBJ2-5 TRBV5-1 CASSFGETQYF TGCGCCAGCAGCTTCGGAGAGACCCAGTACTTC
. few TRBJ2-6 TRBV7-9 CASTPGSEANVLTF TGTGCCAGCACTCCGGGATCCGAGGCCAACGTCCTGACTTTC
. once TRBJ1-3 TRBV7-8 CASSLVGRNTIYF TGTGCCAGCAGCTTAGTCGGGAGAAACACCATATATTTT
. . TRBJ2-6 TRBV9 CASSFTGISGANVLTF TGTGCCAGCAGCTTTACAGGCATCTCTGGGGCCAACGTCCTGACTTTC
. once TRBJ2-2 TRBV7-2 CASSLGDTRELFF TGTGCCAGCAGCTTAGGGGACACCCGCGAGCTGTTTTTT
. . TRBJ2-7 TRBV7-3 CASSLAPRVYHEQYF TGTGCCAGCAGCTTAGCGCCCAGGGTTTACCACGAGCAGTACTTC
. few TRBJ2-3 TRBV5-8 CASSQGRGTDTQYF TGTGCCAGCAGCCAGGGTCGGGGCACAGATACGCAGTATTTT
. few TRBJ2-5 TRBV25-1 CASSEGFGGSLQETQYF TGTGCCAGCAGTGAAGGTTTCGGCGGGTCCCTCCAAGAGACCCAGTACTTC
TRBD2 . TRBJ2-2 TRBV5-8 CASSPGLAGGPNTGELFF TGTGCCAGCAGCCCGGGACTAGCGGGAGGCCCGAACACCGGGGAGCTGTTTTTT
. . TRBJ2-3 TRBV29-1 CSVGFSGLTDTQYF TGCAGCGTTGGGTTTAGCGGACTCACAGATACGCAGTATTTT